The 27 T cell receptor beta chains below were found in one sample sequenced in a study of T cells in localized non-small cell lung cancer. Produced via immunoSEQ multiplex PCR; TCRdb's table is partial and in-frame only. The profile shows around 80,000 clones, roughly 75% of them singletons. This material consisted of PBMCs, taken before any cancer treatment. These receptors came from a man between 40 and 69 years old with stage II squamous cell lung carcinoma.

This clone has only one observation. This chain connects TRBV29-1 to TRBJ1-1; D remains unclear. This CDR3 contains 12 residues. V was cut by 6 bases and J by 4 bases, with 12 bases left in between. Germline CDR1 and CDR2: SQVTM and ANQGSEA. The CDR3 region is CSVRSTGTEAFF. The CDR3 nucleotides read TGCAGCGTGAGGAGTACGGGCACTGAAGCTTTCTTT.

The J gene is TRBJ1-2, the V gene TRBV7-8; 7 bases map to TRBD1. V shed 4 bases and J 6 bases; nucleotides not matched to a gene: 14. CDR3 length equals 16 residues. CDR1 is SGHVS and CDR2 is FQNEAQ in the germline V gene. CDR3 coding DNA: TGTGCCAGCAGCTCGGCTTCGGACAGGTTCTCGGATGGCTACACCTTC. Translating it yields CASSSASDRFSDGYTF.

The chain recombines TRBV6-6 with TRBJ1-1; tentative D call: TRBD1 (5 bases). Between the trimmed V and J ends, which lost 5 bases and 1 base, there was a span of 14 bases. CDR3 length equals 15 residues. Germline CDR1 is MNHNY and CDR2 is SVGAGI (reference sequence). The CDR3 region is CASSTLGAGNTEAFF. The DNA of the CDR3 is TGTGCCAGCAGTACCCTCGGGGCGGGGAACACTGAAGCTTTCTTT.

V is TRBV6-1 and J is TRBJ2-7, with a weak D call TRBD1 (6 bases). The CDR3 has 13 amino acids. The germline CDR1 and CDR2 sequences are MNHNS and SASEGT. Trimming pared 5 bases from V and 0 bases from J, leaving 8 bases between. In DNA form, the CDR3 reads TGTGCCAGCAGTTGGACAGTCTCCTACGAGCAGTACTTC. It codes for CASSWTVSYEQYF.

V and J are TRBV27 and TRBJ1-1; D call uncertain. Per the germline V gene, CDR1 is MNHEY and CDR2 is SMNVEV (reference sequence). The germline V and J ends were trimmed by 5 bases and 4 bases, with 14 bases remaining between them. This CDR3 contains 14 residues. The CDR3 protein is CASSPLLKGTEAFF. The CDR3 DNA sequence: TGTGCCAGCAGTCCCCTCTTGAAGGGCACTGAAGCTTTCTTT.

V is TRBV6-5 and J is TRBJ1-4, with D tentatively TRBD1 (6 bases). The V gene's germline CDR1 is MNHEY and CDR2 SVGAGI. The CDR3 is 14 amino acids. Trimming removed 5 bases at V and 4 bases at J, with 11 bases between. In DNA, the CDR3 is TGTGCCAGCAGTCAGACAGGAAATAATGAAAAACTGTTTTTT. Protein sequence: CASSQTGNNEKLFF.

The V gene is TRBV30, the J gene TRBJ2-7; D is perhaps TRBD1 or TRBD2 (5 bases each). V was clipped by 2 bases and J by 7 bases, with 18 bases between them. This CDR3 comprises 14 residues. Germline CDR1 is GTSNPN and CDR2 is SVGIG (reference sequence). CDR3 region: CAWSPRWGSGEQYF. CDR3 nucleotide sequence: TGTGCCTGGAGTCCCCGGTGGGGGAGTGGAGAGCAGTACTTC.

The gene calls are TRBV6-5 and TRBJ2-7; a possible D gene is TRBD1 (5 bases). The ends were cut back, 0 bases at V and 2 bases at J, with 8 bases in the middle. The CDR3 covers 14 residues. The germline gives CDR1 MNHEY, CDR2 SVGAGI. The CDR3, as DNA: TGTGCCAGCAGTTACTCCGGACAAACCTACGAGCAGTACTTC. Residues: CASSYSGQTYEQYF.

This chain uses TRBV18 with TRBJ1-1, with a tentative D call TRBD1 (5 bases). Germline loops: CDR1 KGHSH, CDR2 LQKENI. Deletions cut 4 bases from V and 4 bases from J, with 7 bases between. The CDR3 is 12 residues long. The CDR3 is CASSRQSTEAFF. The DNA for the CDR3 is TGTGCCAGCTCACGACAGAGCACTGAAGCTTTCTTT.

The chain joins TRBV28 to TRBJ2-7; TRBD1 matches 8 bases. CDR3 length: 13 amino acids. Germline CDR1 MDHEN, CDR2 SYDVKM. The V and J ends lost 10 bases and 4 bases, in that order; junction bases with no gene match: 9. The CDR3 protein is CATSRQGAYEQYF. The CDR3 region has the DNA TGTGCCACCTCAAGGCAGGGGGCATACGAGCAGTACTTC.

This clone was seen many times. The chain links TRBV7-6 to TRBJ2-1, with 7 positions matching TRBD2. CDR3 size: 16 residues. Germline values: CDR1 SGHVS, CDR2 FNYEAQ. V lost 3 bases and J lost 0; bases outside the gene matches: 5. The CDR3 is CASSFSSGSSYNEQFF. CDR3 DNA sequence: TGTGCCAGCAGCTTCTCTAGCGGTAGCTCCTACAATGAGCAGTTCTTC.

This chain joins TRBV7-9 and TRBJ1-6, with D possibly being TRBD1 (6 bases). V lost 1 base and J lost 9, with 10 bases in between. Germline values: CDR1 SEHNR, CDR2 FQNEAQ (reference sequence). The CDR3 spans 14 residues. In DNA form, the CDR3 reads TGTGCCAGCAGCTTAGGGCCCAGGGGTTCACCCCTCCACTTT. Encoded protein: CASSLGPRGSPLHF.

V and J are TRBV18 and TRBJ2-2; no clear D gene. The CDR3 covers 12 residues. Germline V lookup: CDR1 KGHSH, CDR2 LQKENI. V was trimmed by 2 bases and J by 6 bases, leaving 4 bases between them. CDR3 bases: TGTGCCAGCTCACCAGGAGCCGGGGAGCTGTTTTTT. This translates into CASSPGAGELFF.

The V gene is TRBV6-1, the J gene TRBJ2-7, with D hard to call. In germline, CDR1 is MNHNS, CDR2 SASEGT. The CDR3 is 13 residues long. The V and J ends lost 0 bases and 3 bases respectively, with 6 bases between them. CDR3 protein: CASSEAGFYEQYF. For the CDR3, the DNA is TGTGCCAGCAGTGAAGCCGGCTTCTACGAGCAGTACTTC.

The chain uses TRBV30 and TRBJ1-2, with 7 bases aligning to TRBD1. The CDR3 is 12 amino acids. Per the germline V gene, CDR1 is GTSNPN and CDR2 is SVGIG (reference sequence). With 3 bases clipped from V and 4 bases from J, the junction kept 2 bases outside the gene matches. As DNA, the CDR3 is TGTGCCTGGAGCGGGACAGCCTATGGCTACACCTTC. Its protein is CAWSGTAYGYTF.

This chain joins TRBV5-4 and TRBJ2-5; a weak D match, TRBD2 (5 bases). This CDR3 spans 15 amino acids. V lost 4 bases to trimming and J lost 5 bases, with 18 bases between them. Germline CDR1 is SGHNT and CDR2 is YYREEE (reference sequence). CDR3 residues: CASSRYREGGETQYF. CDR3 in DNA: TGTGCCAGCAGCCGCTACAGAGAGGGTGGGGAGACCCAGTACTTC.

The chain uses TRBV6-5 and TRBJ1-2; D is possibly TRBD1 (6 bases). The CDR3 consists of 14 residues. V was trimmed by 8 bases and J by 8 bases, leaving 21 bases between them. The germline CDR1 and CDR2 sequences are MNHEY and SVGAGI. The CDR3 is CASGKRDNLLGYTF. In DNA, the CDR3 is TGTGCCAGCGGGAAGAGGGACAACTTATTGGGCTACACCTTC.

The gene calls are TRBV7-6 and TRBJ2-1, with 12 bases lining up with TRBD2. The CDR3 is made up of 15 amino acids. Germline CDR1 reads SGHVS; CDR2 reads FNYEAQ. The trim removed 4 bases at V and 7 bases at J, leaving 5 bases unmatched. Written as DNA, the CDR3 is TGTGCCAGCAGCTATATACTAGCGGGAGGTAATGAGCAGTTCTTC. This codes for CASSYILAGGNEQFF. Combining the CDR3 with reference TRBV7-6 and TRBJ2-1 gives the whole variable domain GAGVSQSPRYKVTKRGQDVALRCDPISGHVSLYWYRQALGQGPEFLTYFNYEAQQDKSGLPNDRFSAERPEGSISTLTIQRTEQRDSAMYRCASSYILAGGNEQFFGPGTRLTVL.

This chain connects TRBV9 to TRBJ1-2; 7 bases agree with TRBD1. V trimming: 3 bases; J trimming: 8 bases; junction bases outside the gene matches: 10. The CDR3 has 14 residues. In germline, CDR1 is SGDLS, CDR2 YYNGEE. The CDR3 sequence is CASSATGQLVGYTF. The CDR3 nucleotides are TGTGCCAGCAGCGCAACGGGACAGCTTGTAGGCTACACCTTC. Combining the CDR3 with reference TRBV9 and TRBJ1-2 gives the whole variable domain DSGVTQTPKHLITATGQRVTLRCSPRSGDLSVYWYQQSLDQGLQFLIQYYNGEERAKGNILERFSAQQFPDLHSELNLSSLELGDSALYFCASSATGQLVGYTFGSGTRLTVV.

The chain combines TRBV7-8 with TRBJ1-6, with D possibly TRBD1 on 5 matching bases. Looked up from germline, CDR1 is SGHVS and CDR2 is FQNEAQ. Trimming pared 5 bases from V and 0 bases from J, leaving 14 bases between. The CDR3 spans 17 residues. DNA of the CDR3: TGTGCCAGCAGCGAGGGGTACGGGAGCTCCTATAATTCACCCCTCCACTTT. Encoded protein: CASSEGYGSSYNSPLHF. The full variable domain, its missing parts supplied by reference TRBV7-8 and TRBJ1-6, is GAGVSQSPRYKVAKRGQDVALRCDPISGHVSLFWYQQALGQGPEFLTYFQNEAQLDKSGLPSDRFFAERPEGSVSTLKIQRTQQEDSAVYLCASSEGYGSSYNSPLHFGNGTRLTVT.

The chain employs TRBV5-1 and TRBJ2-3, with a weak D call TRBD2 (6 bases). This CDR3 has 15 amino acids. Germline values: CDR1 SGHRS, CDR2 YFSETQ. V was trimmed by 7 bases and J by 0 bases, leaving 15 bases between them. The CDR3 nucleotides are TGCGCCAGCTCGGGGCGGGGAGCTAGCACAGATACGCAGTATTTT. Translating gives CASSGRGASTDTQYF. Complete variable domain (other parts from reference TRBV5-1 and TRBJ2-3): KAGVTQTPRYLIKTRGQQVTLSCSPISGHRSVSWYQQTPGQGLQFLFEYFSETQRNKGNFPGRFSGRQFSNSRSEMNVSTLELGDSALYLCASSGRGASTDTQYFGPGTRLTVL.

The chain has TRBV7-2 and TRBJ2-5, with a tentative D call TRBD2 (5 bases). Per germline, CDR1 SGHTA and CDR2 FQGNSA. V dropped 5 bases and J dropped 7 bases, with 14 bases sitting between them. CDR3 size: 13 residues. The CDR3 DNA reads as TGTGCCAGCAGCACCCAGCGAGCGGTGACCCAGTACTTC. Protein product: CASSTQRAVTQYF.

Turning to this clone: One junction end does not reproduce the germline sequence, and a read error may be involved. The chain links TRBV28 to TRBJ1-2; TRBD1 aligns across 7 bases. This CDR3 contains 12 residues. Germline loops: CDR1 MDHEN, CDR2 SYDVKM. The CDR3 loop reads CASVRGTDRAAF. The CDR3 coding sequence is TGTGCCAGCGTACGGGGGACCGACAGGGCGGCCTTC.

This chain links TRBV4-1 with TRBJ2-4; D is unresolved. Germline V gene lookup returns CDR1 MGHRA and CDR2 YSYEKL. V shed 1 base and J shed 0 bases, with 16 bases lying between them. The CDR3 has 18 amino acids. The CDR3 reads CASSQVGSAHTAKNIQYF. The CDR3 bases are TGCGCCAGCAGCCAAGTCGGCTCCGCGCATACAGCCAAAAACATTCAGTACTTC.

The chain is built from TRBV30 and TRBJ1-6; D is perhaps TRBD1 (6 bases). Trimming removed 3 bases at V and 9 bases at J, with 12 bases between. This CDR3 contains 13 residues. In germline, CDR1 is GTSNPN, CDR2 SVGIG (reference sequence). The CDR3 is CAWSRTVVSPLHF. DNA of the CDR3: TGTGCCTGGAGCAGGACAGTAGTTTCACCCCTCCACTTT.

This clone has ten or more counts. The chain carries TRBV7-2 and TRBJ2-1; D not resolved. The CDR3 extends over 14 amino acids. From germline, CDR1 is SGHTA and CDR2 FQGNSA. V was shortened by 0 bases and J by 3 bases, with 6 bases between the two germline ends. Here the CDR3 reads CASSLAAIYNEQFF. CDR3 in DNA: TGTGCCAGCAGCTTAGCAGCGATCTACAATGAGCAGTTCTTC.

The V gene is TRBV25-1, the J gene TRBJ2-1; D call uncertain. CDR1 is MGHDK and CDR2 is SYGVNS in the germline V gene. The CDR3 is 13 residues long. V dropped 3 bases and J dropped 3 bases, with 6 bases sitting between them. Here the CDR3 reads CASSDPNYNEQFF. CDR3 DNA: TGTGCCAGCAGTGACCCTAACTACAATGAGCAGTTCTTC.